The 17 T cell receptor beta chains in this list originate from one sample, sequenced in a study of response to subunit inactivated influenza vaccine (dated by TCRdb to 2016 to 2019). Library prep was done by RT-PCR. Data came from an Illumina HiSeq 2500. Starting from the raw public reads, TCRdb applied fastp trimming at Q25, assembled clones with MiXCR and retained in-frame beta chains. All rows with the same CDR3 protein become a single entry with the most common DNA and genes. The table for this sample lists roughly 700,000 distinct CDR3 sequences; more than 15% of them were counted only once. The biggest ten clones account for around a tenth of the sample. This specimen consisted of PBMCs from blood, obtained roughly 13 days after vaccination. The receptors stem from a man aged 50-59 years who received an inactivated influenza vaccine. Donor details come from another sample of the same person, matched by shared clones.

In this sample, this clonotype turned up many times. V gene TRBV5-1 combines with J gene TRBJ2-7; a weak D match, TRBD1 (5 bases). This CDR3 spans 14 amino acids. Deletions cut 0 bases from V and 0 bases from J, with 7 bases between. Germline V gene lookup returns CDR1 SGHRS and CDR2 YFSETQ. CDR3 coding DNA: TGCGCCAGCAGCTTGGCAGGGCCCTCCTACGAGCAGTACTTC. Translated: CASSLAGPSYEQYF.

V gene TRBV14 combines with J gene TRBJ2-3, with D unclear. V was trimmed by 4 bases and J by 7 bases, leaving 9 bases between them. In germline, CDR1 is SGHDN, CDR2 FVKESK. The CDR3 is made up of 12 amino acids. CDR3 protein: CASSPSFHTQYF. As DNA, the CDR3 is TGTGCCAGCAGCCCTTCGTTTCATACGCAGTATTTT. Supplemented by reference TRBV14 and TRBJ2-3, the full variable domain reads EAGVTQFPSHSVIEKGQTVTLRCDPISGHDNLYWYRRVMGKEIKFLLHFVKESKQDESGMPNNRFLAERTGGTYSTLKVQPAELEDSGVYFCASSPSFHTQYFGPGTRLTVL.

This CDR3 reads CSARTGGNNQPQHF. CDR3 nucleotides: TGCAGTGCTAGGACAGGGGGCAACAATCAGCCCCAGCATTTT. The chain carries TRBV20-1 and TRBJ1-5; the match to TRBD1 covers 10 bases. This CDR3 is 14 amino acids long. V shed 3 bases, J shed 3 bases, and the junction held 2 bases outside the gene matches. The germline CDR1 and CDR2 sequences are DFQATT and SNEGSKA (reference sequence).

This clonotype appeared a few times. The chain couples TRBV28 to TRBJ2-5, with D possibly TRBD1 on 7 matching bases. The V and J ends lost 5 bases and 9 bases respectively, with 31 bases between them. The CDR3 length is 18 residues. Per germline, CDR1 MDHEN and CDR2 SYDVKM. CDR3 in amino acids: CASSGTDFLSSAGLAQYF. CDR3 nucleotides: TGTGCCAGCAGTGGGACAGATTTCCTCTCGAGCGCGGGGTTGGCCCAGTACTTC.

This clonotype appeared many times. Here the CDR3 reads CASSPPLPGSTDTQYF. Here the CDR3 DNA reads TGTGCCAGCAGCCCCCCCCTGCCGGGCTCGACAGATACGCAGTATTTT. This chain uses TRBV7-9 with TRBJ2-3; no definite D call. V lost 5 bases, J lost 3 bases, and 18 bases lay in between. The CDR3 runs 16 residues. From germline, CDR1 is SEHNR and CDR2 FQNEAQ (reference sequence).

This clonotype was observed a handful of times. This chain connects TRBV20-1 to TRBJ2-3; the D gene is possibly TRBD1 (6 bases). The V end was cut by 3 bases, the J end by 1 base, with 20 bases between. CDR3 size: 17 residues. The germline gives CDR1 DFQATT, CDR2 SNEGSKA (reference sequence). CDR3 sequence (DNA): TGCAGTGCTAGTCCGGACAGCCAGGCGGTAGGCACAGATACGCAGTATTTT. It specifies CSASPDSQAVGTDTQYF.

V usage is TRBV19 and J usage is TRBJ1-4; D gene unclear. This CDR3 contains 15 residues. Between the trimmed V and J ends, which lost 5 bases and 4 bases, there was a span of 14 bases. Per germline, CDR1 LNHDA and CDR2 SQIVND (reference sequence). This chain's CDR3 is CASSSGRRVNEKLFF. The CDR3, as DNA: TGTGCCAGTAGTTCTGGACGGCGGGTTAATGAAAAACTGTTTTTT.

This clonotype was seen more than once but under ten times. The rearrangement joins TRBV6-1 to TRBJ1-4, with a possible D match to TRBD1 (6 bases). Germline loops: CDR1 MNHNS, CDR2 SASEGT. The CDR3 length is 16 residues. V shed 7 bases and J shed 7 bases, with 22 bases lying between them. In DNA form, the CDR3 reads TGTGCCAGCACCTCAGGGTCCGGGACAAAGGGTGAAAAACTGTTTTTT. Its protein is CASTSGSGTKGEKLFF.

This clonotype was observed a few times. V is TRBV11-1 and J is TRBJ2-2; a possible D gene is TRBD2 (6 bases). CDR1 and CDR2 from the germline V gene are SGHAT and FQDESV (reference sequence). V shed 5 bases and J shed 0 bases, with 19 bases lying between them. The CDR3 has 18 residues. The CDR3 reads CASSGRGSQVANTGELFF. The CDR3 DNA follows: TGTGCCAGCAGCGGGCGGGGATCTCAAGTAGCGAACACCGGGGAGCTGTTTTTT. The entire variable domain, with the rest obtained from reference TRBV11-1 and TRBJ2-2, is as follows: EAEVAQSPRYKITEKSQAVAFWCDPISGHATLYWYRQILGQGPELLVQFQDESVVDDSQLPKDRFSAERLKGVDSTLKIQPAELGDSAMYLCASSGRGSQVANTGELFFGEGSRLTVL.

This clonotype was picked up many times. The gene calls are TRBV7-9 and TRBJ2-5; a weak D match, TRBD2 (6 bases). This CDR3 is 14 amino acids long. Trimming shortened V by 3 bases and J by 2 bases, and 10 bases separated the two germline ends. Per germline, CDR1 SEHNR and CDR2 FQNEAQ (reference sequence). CDR3 residues: CASSLLALQETQYF. CDR3 DNA: TGTGCCAGCAGCTTGCTAGCGCTTCAAGAGACCCAGTACTTC.

The chain couples TRBV5-1 to TRBJ2-3; D might be TRBD1 (6 bases). The germline V gene has CDR1 SGHRS and CDR2 YFSETQ. This CDR3 region has 14 residues. Trimming removed 4 bases from V and 3 bases from J, with 12 bases in between. DNA for the CDR3: TGCGCCAGCAGCCTCCGGACAGTTACAGATACGCAGTATTTT. It encodes CASSLRTVTDTQYF.

A few counts support this clonotype. The chain's CDR3 is CSASPGQGNTEAFF. The CDR3 coding sequence is TGCAGTGCTAGCCCCGGACAGGGAAACACTGAAGCTTTCTTT. The chain uses TRBV20-1 and TRBJ1-1; 8 positions match TRBD1. V trimming: 3 bases; J trimming: 2 bases; junction bases outside the gene matches: 5. CDR1 and CDR2 (germline): DFQATT, SNEGSKA (reference sequence). CDR3 size: 14 residues.

The gene calls are TRBV20-1 and TRBJ2-3, with 8 bases aligning to TRBD2. After removal of 6 bases from V and 3 bases from J, the junction contained 8 bases not matched to a gene. Per germline, CDR1 DFQATT and CDR2 SNEGSKA (reference sequence). There are 14 residues in the CDR3. The CDR3 DNA follows: TGCAGTGCCACAATGGGACTAGGTACAGATACGCAGTATTTT. This codes for CSATMGLGTDTQYF.

This clonotype was counted ten times or more. An end of the junction differs from the germline gene, which may be a read error. V gene TRBV6-1 combines with J gene TRBJ2-7, with D maybe TRBD2 (5 bases). CDR1 and CDR2 (germline): MNHNS, SASEGT. The CDR3 totals 13 residues. The CDR3 loop is CASSESSPYEQYF. In DNA, the CDR3 is TGCGCCAGCAGTGAGTCTAGCCCCTACGAGCAGTACTTC.

This clonotype has more than one count but fewer than ten. The chain combines TRBV5-5 with TRBJ1-5; weak D call: TRBD1 (5 bases). Trimming cost V 3 bases and J 5 bases, with 12 bases left between them. Germline CDR1 and CDR2: SGHKS and YYEKEE (reference sequence). The CDR3 covers 14 residues. In DNA, the CDR3 is TGTGCCAGCAGCTGGGGGGTGCGAGATCAGCCCCAGCATTTT. Protein sequence: CASSWGVRDQPQHF.

Here the CDR3 reads CASSSRSTGGRNIQYF. CDR3 DNA: TGTGCCAGCAGTTCGCGTTCCACAGGGGGTAGGAACATTCAGTACTTC. The chain employs TRBV6-5 and TRBJ2-4; 8 positions agree with TRBD1. This CDR3 is built from 16 residues. The germline V gene encodes CDR1 MNHEY and CDR2 SVGAGI. The V gene end was trimmed by 4 bases and the J gene end by 7 bases; junction bases not matched to a gene: 12.

This clonotype was detected a few times. The chain uses TRBV6-2 or TRBV6-3 and TRBJ2-4; D is undetermined. The V gene lost 6 bases and the J gene lost 0 bases, with 15 bases spanning the gap. Germline V gene lookup returns CDR1 MNHEY and CDR2 SVGEGT. The CDR3 is made up of 16 amino acids. The CDR3 loop reads CASSPQDPLAKNIQYF. The CDR3 nucleotides are TGTGCCAGCAGCCCCCAGGATCCGCTAGCCAAAAACATTCAGTACTTC.